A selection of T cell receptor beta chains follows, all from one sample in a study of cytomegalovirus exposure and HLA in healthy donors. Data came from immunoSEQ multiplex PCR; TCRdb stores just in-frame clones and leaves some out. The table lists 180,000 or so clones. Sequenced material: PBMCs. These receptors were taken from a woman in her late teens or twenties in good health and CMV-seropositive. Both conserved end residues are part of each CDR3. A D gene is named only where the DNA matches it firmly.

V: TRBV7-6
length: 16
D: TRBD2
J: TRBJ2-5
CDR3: CASSRDSGRVQETQYF

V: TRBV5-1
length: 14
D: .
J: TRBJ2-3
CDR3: CASSGQLSTDTQYF

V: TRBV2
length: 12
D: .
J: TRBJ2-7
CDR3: CASSEERREQYF

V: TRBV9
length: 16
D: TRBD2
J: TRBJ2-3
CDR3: CASSVGLASSTDTQYF

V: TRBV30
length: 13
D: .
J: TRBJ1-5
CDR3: CAWSGGSNQPQHF

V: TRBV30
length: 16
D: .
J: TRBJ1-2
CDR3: CAWTKGREGHNYGYTF

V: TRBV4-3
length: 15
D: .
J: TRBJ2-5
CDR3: CASSQDPREQETQYF

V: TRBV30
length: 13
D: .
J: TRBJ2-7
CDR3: CAWRGGPSGEQYF

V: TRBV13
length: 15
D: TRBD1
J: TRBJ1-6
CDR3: CASSLAVDRGSPLHF

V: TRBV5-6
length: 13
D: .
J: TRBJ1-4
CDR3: CASSIGTLEKLFF

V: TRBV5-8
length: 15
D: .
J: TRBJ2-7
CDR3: CASSFSWGASYEQYF

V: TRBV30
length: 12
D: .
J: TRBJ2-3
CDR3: CAHGPRADTQYF

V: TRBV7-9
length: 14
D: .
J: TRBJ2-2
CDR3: CASSSRNLPGELFF

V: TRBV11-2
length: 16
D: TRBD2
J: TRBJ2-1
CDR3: CASSPQLAGDGAEQFF

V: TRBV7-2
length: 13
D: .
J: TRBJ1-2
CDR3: CASNPAGGYGYTF